This entry features one T cell receptor (beta chain) sequence. The record originates from a study of technical replicates of blood from a handful of donors. Losses at the gene ends were 1 base for V and 8 bases for J; bases not matched to a gene: 10. The CDR3 is made up of 17 amino acids. CDR1 and CDR2 from the germline V gene are SNHLY and FYNNEI. Data came from immunoSEQ multiplex PCR; TCRdb stores just in-frame clones and leaves some out. The sample contains approximately 66,000 clones, around nine tenths of which appear only once. V and J are TRBV2 and TRBJ2-1; TRBD2 matches at 11 bases. Material: PBMCs. This clonotype was sampled from a human donor in good health. Some clones in this sample may be carry-over from other donors' samples. For the CDR3, the DNA is TGTGCCAGCAGTGAAGGATGGGCTAGCGGGAGGCACCATGAGCAGTTCTTC. Translation: CASSEGWASGRHHEQFF.